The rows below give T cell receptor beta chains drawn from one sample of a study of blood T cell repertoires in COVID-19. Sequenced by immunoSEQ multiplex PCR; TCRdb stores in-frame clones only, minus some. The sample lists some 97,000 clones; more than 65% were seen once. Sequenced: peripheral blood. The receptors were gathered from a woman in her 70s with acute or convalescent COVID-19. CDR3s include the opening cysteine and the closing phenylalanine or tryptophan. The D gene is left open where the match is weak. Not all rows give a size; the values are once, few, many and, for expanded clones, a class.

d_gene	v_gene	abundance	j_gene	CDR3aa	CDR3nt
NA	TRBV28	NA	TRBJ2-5	CASSTRGRSTGETQYF	TGTGCCAGCAGTACAAGAGGAAGGTCGACTGGAGAGACCCAGTACTTC
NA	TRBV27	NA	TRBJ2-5	CASRAGARTLKETQYF	TGTGCCAGCAGAGCAGGGGCTAGAACTTTAAAAGAGACCCAGTACTTC
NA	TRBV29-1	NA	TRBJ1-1	CSARPGGWNTEAFF	TGCAGCGCCCGACCGGGGGGGTGGAACACTGAAGCTTTCTTT
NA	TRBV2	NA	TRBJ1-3	CASRDQPGGSGNTIYF	TGTGCCAGCCGCGATCAACCCGGGGGCTCTGGAAACACCATATATTTT
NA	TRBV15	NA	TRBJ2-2	CATSPQGGANTGELFF	TGTGCCACCAGCCCTCAGGGGGGAGCGAACACCGGGGAGCTGTTTTTT
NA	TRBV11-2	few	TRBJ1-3	CASSSHIERGNTIYF	TGTGCCAGCAGCTCCCATATTGAGAGGGGAAACACCATATATTTT
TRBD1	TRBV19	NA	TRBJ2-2	CASSSGTGVGGELFF	TGTGCCAGTAGTTCAGGGACAGGGGTCGGCGGGGAGCTGTTTTTT
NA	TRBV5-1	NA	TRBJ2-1	CASSLARYEQFF	TGCGCCAGCAGCTTGGCCCGGTATGAGCAGTTCTTC
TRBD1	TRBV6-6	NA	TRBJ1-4	CASSITGTGAEKLFF	TGTGCCAGCAGTATTACCGGGACAGGGGCCGAAAAACTGTTTTTT
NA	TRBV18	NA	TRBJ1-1	CASSPIVSTEAFF	TGTGCCAGCTCACCAATAGTATCCACTGAAGCTTTCTTT
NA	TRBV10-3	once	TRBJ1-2	CAISVRGNYGYTF	TGTGCCATCAGTGTAAGGGGCAACTATGGCTACACCTTC
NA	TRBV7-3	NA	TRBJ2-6	CASSPSVSGANVLTF	TGTGCCAGCAGCCCGTCCGTCTCTGGGGCCAACGTCCTGACTTTC
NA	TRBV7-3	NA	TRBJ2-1	CASSLNRVDNEQFF	TGTGCCAGCAGCTTAAACAGGGTGGACAATGAGCAGTTCTTC
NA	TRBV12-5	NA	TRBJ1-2	CASGLGPRARYGYTF	TGTGCTAGTGGTTTGGGCCCCAGGGCCCGCTATGGCTACACCTTC
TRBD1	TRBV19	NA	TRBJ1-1	CASSIGTGGTAFF	TGTGCCAGTAGTATAGGGACAGGGGGAACCGCTTTCTTT